The rows below give T cell receptor beta chains drawn from one sample of a study of T cell clonotyping in hematopoietic cell transplantation. Assay used: immunoSEQ multiplex PCR; TCRdb lists only in-frame clones, some missing. The sample yields 7,500 to 8,500 clones, about 66% seen once. Sequenced here: peripheral blood mononuclear cells, sampled 100 days after allogeneic stem cell transplant. Source of these receptors: a male patient aged 60-70 years who had an allogeneic stem cell transplant from an unrelated donor, so the T cells may come from the graft donor. Some clones in this sample may be carry-over from other donors' samples. Both conserved end residues are part of each CDR3. D genes are given only for firm matches. Only part of the rows carry a size: once, few, many, or a class if the clone is expanded.

j_call d_call v_call clone_size cdr3_length cdr3_aa cdr3_nt
TRBJ2-3 TRBD2 TRBV6-6 . 16 CASSYKERGGPNTQYF TGTGCCAGCAGTTACAAGGAGCGGGGGGGCCCGAATACGCAGTATTTT
TRBJ2-5 TRBD2 TRBV7-9 . 14 CASRVTSGVETQYF TGTGCCAGCAGGGTGACTAGCGGGGTTGAGACCCAGTACTTC
TRBJ2-2 . TRBV25-1 . 17 CASSGGDRSRYTGELFF TGTGCCAGCAGTGGGGGAGACCGATCCCGATACACCGGGGAGCTGTTTTTT
TRBJ2-7 TRBD1 TRBV25-1 . 16 CASSSRGGTGSYEQYF TGTGCCAGCAGTTCTCGCGGTGGGACAGGGTCCTACGAGCAGTACTTC
TRBJ2-7 . TRBV2 few 12 CASTDTAYEQYF TGTGCCAGCACGGACACCGCCTACGAGCAGTACTTC
TRBJ1-2 . TRBV5-1 . 14 CASSLVDRSYGYTF TGCGCCAGCAGCTTAGTCGACAGGAGCTATGGCTACACCTTC
TRBJ1-5 TRBD1 TRBV27 . 13 CASTDRGGQPQHF TGTGCCAGCACCGACAGGGGCGGTCAGCCCCAGCATTTT
TRBJ1-2 . TRBV6-6 . 13 CASSYGGADGYTF TGTGCCAGCAGTTACGGGGGGGCGGACGGCTACACCTTC
TRBJ2-7 . TRBV5-6 . 13 CASSFGQNYEQYF TGTGCCAGCAGCTTCGGGCAGAACTACGAGCAGTACTTC
TRBJ2-2 TRBD1 TRBV11-3 few 16 CASSLEGRGHTGELFF TGTGCCAGCAGCTTAGAGGGCAGGGGGCACACCGGGGAGCTGTTTTTT
TRBJ2-5 . TRBV5-1 few 15 CASSFRGGQEETQYF TGCGCCAGCAGCTTCCGGGGAGGTCAGGAAGAGACCCAGTACTTC
TRBJ2-1 TRBD2 TRBV10-2 . 15 CASSDREGGYGEQFF TGCGCCAGCAGTGACCGGGAGGGCGGGTATGGAGAGCAGTTCTTC
TRBJ2-5 . TRBV11-2 . 12 CASSLEGETQYF TGTGCCAGCAGCTTGGAGGGGGAGACCCAGTACTTC
TRBJ1-2 TRBD1 TRBV11-2 . 15 CASSSQLTGYDGYTF TGTGCCAGCAGCTCCCAGCTGACAGGGTATGATGGCTACACCTTC
TRBJ2-1 . TRBV6-5 medium-sized 14 CASSYSRVGNEQFF TGTGCCAGCAGTTACTCGAGGGTGGGCAATGAGCAGTTCTTC
TRBJ2-1 TRBD2 TRBV27 . 16 CASSFLPSGSTNEQFF TGTGCCAGCAGTTTCCTTCCTAGCGGGAGTACCAATGAGCAGTTCTTC
TRBJ1-2 . TRBV6-5 . 15 CASSYSTGKTYGYTF TGTGCCAGCAGTTACTCAACAGGGAAGACCTATGGCTACACCTTC
TRBJ1-2 TRBD1 TRBV19 . 14 CASSKETGRYGYTF TGTGCCAGTAGTAAAGAGACAGGGCGGTATGGCTACACCTTC
TRBJ2-1 . TRBV4-1 . 15 CASNPTGGGTREQFF TGCGCCAGCAACCCAACTGGGGGAGGGACACGAGAGCAGTTCTTC
TRBJ1-5 . TRBV19 . 14 CASSIWGNNQPQHF TGTGCCAGTAGTATTTGGGGGAATAATCAGCCCCAGCATTTT
TRBJ2-1 . TRBV20-1 . 10 CSASVREQFF TGCAGTGCTAGTGTCCGCGAGCAGTTCTTC
TRBJ1-6 . TRBV5-1 . 15 CASSLSSSGASPLHF TGCGCCAGCAGCTTGTCGAGCTCGGGGGCGTCACCCCTCCACTTT
TRBJ2-7 . TRBV5-1 . 13 CASSLITAYEQYF TGCGCCAGCAGCTTAATCACAGCCTACGAGCAGTACTTC
TRBJ1-2 . TRBV29-1 . 13 CSVDSWTSYGYTF TGCAGCGTTGACAGTTGGACCTCATATGGCTACACCTTC
TRBJ2-1 . TRBV14 . 14 CASSQAALGTEQFF TGTGCCAGCAGCCAAGCCGCCTTGGGTACTGAGCAGTTCTTC
TRBJ1-1 TRBD1 TRBV5-1 . 16 CASARYRDRGFPEAFF TGCGCCAGCGCCCGATACAGAGACAGGGGGTTCCCTGAAGCTTTCTTT
TRBJ2-2 TRBD1 TRBV29-1 . 13 CSGGTGVTGELFF TGCAGCGGGGGGACAGGGGTGACCGGGGAGCTGTTTTTT
TRBJ1-2 . TRBV6-5 . 12 CASTPGRARYTF TGTGCCAGCACCCCTGGCAGGGCCCGCTACACCTTC
TRBJ2-1 . TRBV7-6 . 12 CASSPGINEQFF TGTGCCAGCAGCCCTGGGATAAATGAGCAGTTCTTC
TRBJ2-7 TRBD1 TRBV2 . 14 CASRGGTGSYEQYF TGTGCCAGCAGGGGGGGGACAGGGTCCTACGAGCAGTACTTC
TRBJ1-2 . TRBV6-5 . 13 CASSYEGGYGYTF TGTGCCAGCAGTTACGAGGGAGGCTATGGCTACACCTTC
TRBJ2-5 . TRBV25-1 . 14 CASSFYGVRETQYF TGTGCCAGCAGTTTTTACGGGGTACGGGAGACCCAGTACTTC
TRBJ1-5 . TRBV7-2 few 14 CASSSRVGNQPQHF TGTGCCAGCAGCTCCAGGGTGGGCAATCAGCCCCAGCATTTT
TRBJ2-6 . TRBV28 . 17 CASSLLTGAGGANVLTF TGTGCCAGCAGTTTACTCACAGGGGCGGGGGGGGCCAACGTCCTGACTTTC
TRBJ1-1 TRBD1 TRBV4-1 . 14 CAHGMTGDDTEAFF TGCGCCCATGGGATGACAGGGGACGACACTGAAGCTTTCTTT
TRBJ2-1 . TRBV11-3 . 17 CASSPLWGAKAHNEQFF TGTGCCAGCAGCCCCCTATGGGGGGCAAAGGCCCACAATGAGCAGTTCTTC
TRBJ2-1 TRBD2 TRBV7-7 . 16 CASSLFSSGGYNEQFF TGTGCTAGCAGCTTATTTTCTAGCGGGGGATACAATGAGCAGTTCTTC
TRBJ1-5 . TRBV2 . 16 CASSEDWTSSNQPQHF TGTGCCAGCAGTGAAGATTGGACATCTAGCAATCAGCCCCAGCATTTT
TRBJ1-1 . TRBV11-2 . 14 CASSRGSGGTEAFF TGTGCCAGCAGCCGGGGGAGCGGGGGCACTGAAGCTTTCTTT
TRBJ1-3 TRBD1 TRBV10-3 . 15 CASGDRGLSGNTIYF TGTGCCAGCGGGGACAGGGGTCTTTCTGGAAACACCATATATTTT
TRBJ1-4 TRBD1 TRBV5-6 . 15 CASSLGQGANEKLFF TGTGCCAGCAGCTTGGGACAGGGGGCTAATGAAAAACTGTTTTTT
TRBJ2-6 . TRBV2 . 16 CASTLGPISGANVLTF TGTGCCAGCACCCTTGGACCTATCTCTGGGGCCAACGTCCTGACTTTC
TRBJ2-1 . TRBV25-1 . 12 CASSTTGPEQFF TGTGCCAGCAGTACCACAGGGCCTGAGCAGTTCTTC
TRBJ1-1 . TRBV19 . 13 CASINRENTEAFF TGTGCCAGTATCAATCGGGAGAACACTGAAGCTTTCTTT
TRBJ2-7 . TRBV7-8 few 12 CASSSFSYEQYF TGTGCCAGCAGCTCCTTTAGCTACGAGCAGTACTTC
TRBJ1-1 TRBD1 TRBV7-8 . 17 CASSLGRLRGPGTEAFF TGTGCCAGCAGCTTAGGACGGCTCAGGGGGCCTGGCACTGAAGCTTTCTTT
TRBJ2-3 TRBD2 TRBV2 few 18 CASSEGVAGEPSTDTQYF TGTGCCAGCAGTGAAGGAGTAGCGGGGGAACCTAGCACAGATACGCAGTATTTT
TRBJ2-5 TRBD2 TRBV10-3 . 15 CAIRPGAGAIETQYF TGTGCCATCAGGCCTGGGGCGGGAGCGATAGAGACCCAGTACTTC